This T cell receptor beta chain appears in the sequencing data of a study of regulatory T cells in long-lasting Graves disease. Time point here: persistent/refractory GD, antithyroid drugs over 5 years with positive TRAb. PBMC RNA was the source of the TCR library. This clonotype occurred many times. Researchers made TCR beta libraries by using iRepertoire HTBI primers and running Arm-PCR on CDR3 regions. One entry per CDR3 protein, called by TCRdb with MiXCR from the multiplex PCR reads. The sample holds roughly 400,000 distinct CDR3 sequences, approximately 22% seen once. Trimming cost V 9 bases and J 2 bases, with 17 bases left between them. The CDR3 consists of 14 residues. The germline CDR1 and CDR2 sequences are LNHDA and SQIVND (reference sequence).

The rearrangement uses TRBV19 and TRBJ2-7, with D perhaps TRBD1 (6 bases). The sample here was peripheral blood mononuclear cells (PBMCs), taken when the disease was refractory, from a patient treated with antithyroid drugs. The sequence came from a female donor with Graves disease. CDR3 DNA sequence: TGTGCCAGCTCACCACCTGGACAGACCTACGAGCAGTACTTC. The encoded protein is CASSPPGQTYEQYF.